This T cell receptor (beta chain) originates from a study of T-cell memory formation after mild COVID-19. TCR alpha and TCR beta cDNA libraries with sample barcodes and UMIs came from 5'RACE using constant-segment primers. A single record per CDR3 protein comes from TCRdb applying MiXCR to the 5' RACE reads. The table includes more than 450,000 distinct CDR3 sequences, 18% detected once. This clonotype was detected a few times. Trimming pared 8 bases from V and 1 base from J, leaving 15 bases between. This CDR3 is built from 15 residues. Germline-derived CDR1 and CDR2 are GTSNPN and SVGIG (reference sequence).

The source is an adult woman who had mild COVID-19 (a few samples of this study predate the infection). Cell type and time point are not known. Sequenced sample: PBMCs or a T cell subset sorted from them (not recorded which). The genes are TRBV30 and TRBJ1-6; perhaps TRBD1 as D (5 bases). The CDR3 DNA reads as TGTGCCCGCCGGCAGGGAAGTTCCTATAATTCACCCCTCCACTTT. Translated: CARRQGSSYNSPLHF. Combining the CDR3 with reference TRBV30 and TRBJ1-6 gives the whole variable domain SQTIHQWPATLVQPVGSPLSLECTVEGTSNPNLYWYRQAAGRGLQLLFYSVGIGQISSEVPQNLSASRPQDRQFILSSKKLLLSDSGFYLCARRQGSSYNSPLHFGNGTRLTVT.